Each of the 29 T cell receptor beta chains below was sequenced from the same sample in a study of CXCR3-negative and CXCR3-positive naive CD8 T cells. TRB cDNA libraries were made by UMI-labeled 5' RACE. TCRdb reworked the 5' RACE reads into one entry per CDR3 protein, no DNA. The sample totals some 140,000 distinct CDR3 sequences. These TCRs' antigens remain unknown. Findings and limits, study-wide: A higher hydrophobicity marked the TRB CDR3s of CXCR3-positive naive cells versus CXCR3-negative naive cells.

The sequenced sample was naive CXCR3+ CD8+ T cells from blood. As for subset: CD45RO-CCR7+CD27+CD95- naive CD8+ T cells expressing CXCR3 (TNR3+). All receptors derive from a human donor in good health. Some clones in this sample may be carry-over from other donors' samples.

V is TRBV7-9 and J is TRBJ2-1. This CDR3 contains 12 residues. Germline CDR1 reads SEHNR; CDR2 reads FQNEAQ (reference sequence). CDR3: CASSLAFSEQFF. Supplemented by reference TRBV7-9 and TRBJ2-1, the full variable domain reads DTGVSQNPRHKITKRGQNVTFRCDPISEHNRLYWYRQTLGQGPEFLTYFQNEAQLEKSRLLSDRFSAERPKGSFSTLEIQRTEQGDSAMYLCASSLAFSEQFFGPGTRLTVL.

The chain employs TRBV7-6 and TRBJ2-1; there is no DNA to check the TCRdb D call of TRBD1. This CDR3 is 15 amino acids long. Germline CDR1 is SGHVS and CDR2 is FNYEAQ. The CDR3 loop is CASSLDPGRYNEQFF.

CDR3 region: CSAVDQNVGADTQYF. The rearrangement links TRBV29-1 to TRBJ2-3; TCRdb calls TRBD1, which cannot be checked without DNA. Germline CDR1 and CDR2: SQVTM and ANQGSEA. The CDR3 is made up of 15 amino acids.

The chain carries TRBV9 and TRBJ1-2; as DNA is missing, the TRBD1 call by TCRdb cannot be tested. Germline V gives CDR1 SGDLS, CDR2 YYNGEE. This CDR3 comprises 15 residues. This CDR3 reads CASSSPRTETYGYTF. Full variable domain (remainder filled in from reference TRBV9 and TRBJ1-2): DSGVTQTPKHLITATGQRVTLRCSPRSGDLSVYWYQQSLDQGLQFLIQYYNGEERAKGNILERFSAQQFPDLHSELNLSSLELGDSALYFCASSSPRTETYGYTFGSGTRLTVV.

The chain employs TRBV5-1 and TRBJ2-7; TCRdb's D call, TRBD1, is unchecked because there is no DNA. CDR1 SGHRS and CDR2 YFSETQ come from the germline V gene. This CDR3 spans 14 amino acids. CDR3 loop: CASSNPGPSYEQYF.

The CDR3 sequence is CASSSPGLSTNEKLFF. The V gene is TRBV12-3 or TRBV12-4, the J gene TRBJ1-4. The CDR3 extends over 16 amino acids.

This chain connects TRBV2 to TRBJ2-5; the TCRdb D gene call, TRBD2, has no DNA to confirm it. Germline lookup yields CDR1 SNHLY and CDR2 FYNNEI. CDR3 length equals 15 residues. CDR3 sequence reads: CASSELEDPQETQYF.

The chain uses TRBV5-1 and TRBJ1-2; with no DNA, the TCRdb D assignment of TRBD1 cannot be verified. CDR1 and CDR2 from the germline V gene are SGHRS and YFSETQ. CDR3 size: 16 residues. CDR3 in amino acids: CASSVDDRVFNYGYTF.

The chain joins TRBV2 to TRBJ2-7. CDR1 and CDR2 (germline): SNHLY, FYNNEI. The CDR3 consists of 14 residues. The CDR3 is CASSEPGSSYEQYF. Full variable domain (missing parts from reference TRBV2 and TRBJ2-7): EPEVTQTPSHQVTQMGQEVILRCVPISNHLYFYWYRQILGQKVEFLVSFYNNEISEKSEIFDDQFSVERPDGSNFTLKIRSTKLEDSAMYFCASSEPGSSYEQYFGPGTRLTVT.

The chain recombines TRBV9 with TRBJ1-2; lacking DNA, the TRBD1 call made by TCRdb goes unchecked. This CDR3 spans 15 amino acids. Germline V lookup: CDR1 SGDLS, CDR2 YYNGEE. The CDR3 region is CASSQTGGRSYGYTF.

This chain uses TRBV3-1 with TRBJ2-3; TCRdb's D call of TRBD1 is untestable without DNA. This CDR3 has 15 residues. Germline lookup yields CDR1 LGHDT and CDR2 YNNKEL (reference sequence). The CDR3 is CASSRTPGVSDTQYF.

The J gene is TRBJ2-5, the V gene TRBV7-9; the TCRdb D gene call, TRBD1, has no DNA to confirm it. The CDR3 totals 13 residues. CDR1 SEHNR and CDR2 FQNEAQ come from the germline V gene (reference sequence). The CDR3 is CASSRGLGETQYF.

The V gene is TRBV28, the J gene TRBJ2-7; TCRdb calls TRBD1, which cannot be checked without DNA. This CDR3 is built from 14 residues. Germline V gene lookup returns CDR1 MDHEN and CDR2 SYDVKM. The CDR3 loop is CASSSSGQGYEQYF.

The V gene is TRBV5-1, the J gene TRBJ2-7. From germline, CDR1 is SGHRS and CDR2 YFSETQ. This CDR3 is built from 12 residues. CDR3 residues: CASSLASNEQYF.

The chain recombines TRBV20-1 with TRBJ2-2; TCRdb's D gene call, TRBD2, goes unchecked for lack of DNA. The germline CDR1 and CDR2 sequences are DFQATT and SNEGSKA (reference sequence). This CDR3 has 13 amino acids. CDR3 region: CSASGGVTGELFF.

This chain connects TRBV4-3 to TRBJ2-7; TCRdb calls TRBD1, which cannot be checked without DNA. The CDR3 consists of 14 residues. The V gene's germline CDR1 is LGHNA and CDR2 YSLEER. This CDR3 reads CASSQGRASYEQYF.

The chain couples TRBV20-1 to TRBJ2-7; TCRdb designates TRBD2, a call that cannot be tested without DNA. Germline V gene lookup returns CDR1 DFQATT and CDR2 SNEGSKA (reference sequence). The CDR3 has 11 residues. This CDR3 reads CSASPLAGESF.

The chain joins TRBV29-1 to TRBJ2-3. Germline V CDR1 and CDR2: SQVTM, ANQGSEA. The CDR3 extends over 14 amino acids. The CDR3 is CSVCLLISTDTQYF.

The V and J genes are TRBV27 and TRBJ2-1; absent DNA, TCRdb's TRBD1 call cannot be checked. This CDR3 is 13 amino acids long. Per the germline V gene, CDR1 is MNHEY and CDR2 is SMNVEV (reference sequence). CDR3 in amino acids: CASSSGVTHEQFF.

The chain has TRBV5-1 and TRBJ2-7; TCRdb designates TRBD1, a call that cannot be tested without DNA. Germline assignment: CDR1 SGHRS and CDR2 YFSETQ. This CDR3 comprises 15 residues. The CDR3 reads CASSLASQGKYEQYF.

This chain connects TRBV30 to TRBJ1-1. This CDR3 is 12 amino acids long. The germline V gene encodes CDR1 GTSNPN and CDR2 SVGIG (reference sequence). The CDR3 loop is CAWRGRNTEAFF.

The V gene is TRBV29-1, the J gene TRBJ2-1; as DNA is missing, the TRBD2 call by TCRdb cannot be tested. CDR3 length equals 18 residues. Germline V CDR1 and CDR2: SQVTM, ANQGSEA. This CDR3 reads CSVAGLAGGHGSYNEQFF.

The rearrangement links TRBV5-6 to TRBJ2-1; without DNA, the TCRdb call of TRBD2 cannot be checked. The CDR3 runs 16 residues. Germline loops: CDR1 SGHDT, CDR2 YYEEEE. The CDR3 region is CASSPRLAGGPDEQFF.

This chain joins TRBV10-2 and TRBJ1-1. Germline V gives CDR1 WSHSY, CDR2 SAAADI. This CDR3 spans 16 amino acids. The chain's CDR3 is CASSEWGGGQNTEAFF.

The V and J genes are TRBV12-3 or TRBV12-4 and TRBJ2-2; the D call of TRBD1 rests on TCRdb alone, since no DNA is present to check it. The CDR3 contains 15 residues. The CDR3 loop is CASSRQGRSTGELFF.

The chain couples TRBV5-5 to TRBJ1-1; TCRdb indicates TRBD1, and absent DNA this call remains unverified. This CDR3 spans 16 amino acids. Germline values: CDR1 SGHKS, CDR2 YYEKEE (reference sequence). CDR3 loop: CASSFGPTGKNTEAFF.

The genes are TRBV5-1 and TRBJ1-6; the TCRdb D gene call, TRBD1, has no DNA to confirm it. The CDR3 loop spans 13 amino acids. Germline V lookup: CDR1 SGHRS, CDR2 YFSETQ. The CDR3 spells CASSSGDNSPLHF.

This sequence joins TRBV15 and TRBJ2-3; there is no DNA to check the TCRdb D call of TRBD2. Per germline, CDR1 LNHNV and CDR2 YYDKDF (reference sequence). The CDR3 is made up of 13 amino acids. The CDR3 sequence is CATLVPSTDTQYF.

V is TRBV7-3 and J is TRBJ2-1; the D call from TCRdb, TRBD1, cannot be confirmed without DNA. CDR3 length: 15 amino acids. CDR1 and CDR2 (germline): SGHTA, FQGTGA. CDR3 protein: CASSLGAGQGHEQFF.